This TCR beta chain was captured in a study of blood T cell repertoires in COVID-19. This CDR3 is 13 amino acids long. Germline-derived CDR1 and CDR2 are SSHAT and FNYEAQ (reference sequence). A note on this clone: A junction end diverges from the germline sequence, so it may reflect a read error.

Authors' methods: Reference gene primer amplification in the assay estimated nucleated cell counts. Data came from immunoSEQ multiplex PCR; TCRdb stores just in-frame clones and leaves some out. That table gives V, J and clone size, and the DNA gave D and trimming. Of some 30,000 clones in the sample, 87% were seen once. This receptor was taken from a man between 45 and 60 years old with active or convalescent COVID-19. The gene calls are TRBV7-7 and TRBJ2-5; D perhaps matches TRBD1 (6 bases). The sample taken for sequencing was peripheral blood. For the CDR3, the DNA is TGTGCTAGCAGCTTCGCAGGGGAAGAGACCCAGTACTTC. It specifies CASSFAGEETQYF.